The sequence of this TCR beta chain was determined in a study of CD8 T cells in Susac syndrome. This clonotype was detected only a few times. The CDR3 runs 14 residues. Trimming removed 5 bases at V and 0 bases at J, with 11 bases between. Germline V lookup: CDR1 MNHEY, CDR2 SVGAGI. Roughly 0.5 to 1 ug RNA was reverse transcribed with random hexamers. The CDR3 of TCR beta was amplified by immunoSEQ multiplex PCR across 54 Vbeta and 13 Jbeta. MiXCR, applied by TCRdb to the immunoSEQ multiplex PCR reads, yields one record per CDR3 protein. This table has tens of thousands of distinct CDR3 sequences, approximately 92% appearing once. Sequencing of TCR beta, carried out with a high-throughput approach, was applied to CD8+ and CD4+ T cells from the blood. Controls were age- and sex-matched healthy donors. Negative isolation was used for CD8+ and CD4+ T cells, and FACS enrichment was applied to TEMRA cells.

This chain uses TRBV6-5 with TRBJ2-7, with D tentatively TRBD1 (5 bases). The TCR comes from a human donor in good health. Sequencing input: CD8+ T cells from PBMCs. The CDR3 nucleotides are TGTGCCAGCAGTCTAGACAGTATCTCCTACGAGCAGTACTTC. This translates into CASSLDSISYEQYF.